The present entry profiles one T cell receptor (beta chain) with its context. The sample belongs to a study of identifying expanded T cells in peripheral blood. The protocol was immunoSEQ multiplex PCR, while the TCRdb copy is restricted to in-frame clones and leaves out a portion. Seen here are 75,000 to 95,000 clones, around 84% observed once, and the top ten hold around 4%. Trimming removed 1 base from V and 5 bases from J, with 15 bases in between. There are 16 residues in the CDR3. Germline-derived CDR1 and CDR2 are SGHVS and FQNEAQ. The sample was blood. The receptor was isolated from a person aged 18-69 years in good health. The chain employs TRBV7-8 and TRBJ1-5; tentative D call: TRBD1 (5 bases). CDR3 residues: CASSLVGRELDQPQHF. The CDR3 bases are TGTGCCAGCAGCTTAGTTGGCAGGGAACTGGATCAGCCCCAGCATTTT.